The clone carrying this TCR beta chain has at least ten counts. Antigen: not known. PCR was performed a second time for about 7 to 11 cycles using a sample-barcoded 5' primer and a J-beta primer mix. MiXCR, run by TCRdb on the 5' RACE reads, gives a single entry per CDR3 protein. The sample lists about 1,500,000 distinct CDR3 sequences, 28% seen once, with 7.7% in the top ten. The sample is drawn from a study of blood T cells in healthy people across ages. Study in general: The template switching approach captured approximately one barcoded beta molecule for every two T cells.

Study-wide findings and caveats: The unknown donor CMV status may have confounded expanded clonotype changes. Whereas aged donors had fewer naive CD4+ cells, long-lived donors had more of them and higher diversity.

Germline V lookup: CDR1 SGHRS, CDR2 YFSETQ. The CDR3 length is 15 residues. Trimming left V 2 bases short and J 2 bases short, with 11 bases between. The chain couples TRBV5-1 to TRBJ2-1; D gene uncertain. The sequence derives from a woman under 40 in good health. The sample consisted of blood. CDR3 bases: TGCGCCAGCAGCTTCCGCTCCGTAGCCTACAATGAGCAGTTCTTC. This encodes CASSFRSVAYNEQFF.